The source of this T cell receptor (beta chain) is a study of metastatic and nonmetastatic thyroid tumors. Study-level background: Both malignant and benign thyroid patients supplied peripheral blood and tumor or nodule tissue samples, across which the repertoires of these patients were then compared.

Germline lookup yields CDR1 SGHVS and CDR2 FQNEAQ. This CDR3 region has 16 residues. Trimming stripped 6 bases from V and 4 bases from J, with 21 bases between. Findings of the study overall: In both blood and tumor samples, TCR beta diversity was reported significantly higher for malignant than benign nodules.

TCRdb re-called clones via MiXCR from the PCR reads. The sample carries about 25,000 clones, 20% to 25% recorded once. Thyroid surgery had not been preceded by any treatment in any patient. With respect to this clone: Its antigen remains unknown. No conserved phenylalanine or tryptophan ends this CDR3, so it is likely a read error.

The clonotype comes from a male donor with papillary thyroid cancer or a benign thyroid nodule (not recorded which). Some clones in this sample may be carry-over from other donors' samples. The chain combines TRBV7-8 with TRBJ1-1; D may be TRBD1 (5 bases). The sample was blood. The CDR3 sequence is CASRTPWFGDRTEAFV. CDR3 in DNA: TGTGCCAGCAGAACTCCTTGGTTCGGGGACCGCACTGAAGCTTTCGTT.